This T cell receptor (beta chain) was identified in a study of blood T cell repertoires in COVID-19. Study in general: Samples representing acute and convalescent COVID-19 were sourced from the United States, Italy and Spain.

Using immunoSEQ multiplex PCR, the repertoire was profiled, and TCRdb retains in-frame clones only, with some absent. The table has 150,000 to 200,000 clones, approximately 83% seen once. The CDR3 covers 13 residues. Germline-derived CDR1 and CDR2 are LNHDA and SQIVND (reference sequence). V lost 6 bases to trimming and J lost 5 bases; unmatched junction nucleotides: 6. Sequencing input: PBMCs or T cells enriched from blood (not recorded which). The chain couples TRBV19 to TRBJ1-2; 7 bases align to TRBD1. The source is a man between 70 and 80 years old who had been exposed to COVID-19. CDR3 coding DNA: TGTGCCAGTAGAGGGACAGCCACTTATGGCTACACCTTC. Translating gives CASRGTATYGYTF. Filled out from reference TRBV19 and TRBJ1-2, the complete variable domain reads DGGITQSPKYLFRKEGQNVTLSCEQNLNHDAMYWYRQDPGQGLRLIYYSQIVNDFQKGDIAEGYSVSREKKESFPLTVTSAQKNPTAFYLCASRGTATYGYTFGSGTRLTVV.